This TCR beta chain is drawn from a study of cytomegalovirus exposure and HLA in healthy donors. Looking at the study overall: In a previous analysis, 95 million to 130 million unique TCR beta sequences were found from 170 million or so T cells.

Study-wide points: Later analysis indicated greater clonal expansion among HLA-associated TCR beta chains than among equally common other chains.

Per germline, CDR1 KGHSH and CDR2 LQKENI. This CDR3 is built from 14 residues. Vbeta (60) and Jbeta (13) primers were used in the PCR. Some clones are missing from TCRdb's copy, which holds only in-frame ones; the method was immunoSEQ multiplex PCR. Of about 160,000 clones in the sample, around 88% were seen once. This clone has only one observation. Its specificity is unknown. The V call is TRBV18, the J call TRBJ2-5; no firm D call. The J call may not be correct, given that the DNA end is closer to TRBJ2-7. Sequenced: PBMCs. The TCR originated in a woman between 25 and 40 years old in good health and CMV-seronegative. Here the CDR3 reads CASSPPWRPNEQYF. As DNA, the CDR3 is TGTGCCAGCTCACCACCGTGGCGGCCAAACGAGCAGTACTTC.